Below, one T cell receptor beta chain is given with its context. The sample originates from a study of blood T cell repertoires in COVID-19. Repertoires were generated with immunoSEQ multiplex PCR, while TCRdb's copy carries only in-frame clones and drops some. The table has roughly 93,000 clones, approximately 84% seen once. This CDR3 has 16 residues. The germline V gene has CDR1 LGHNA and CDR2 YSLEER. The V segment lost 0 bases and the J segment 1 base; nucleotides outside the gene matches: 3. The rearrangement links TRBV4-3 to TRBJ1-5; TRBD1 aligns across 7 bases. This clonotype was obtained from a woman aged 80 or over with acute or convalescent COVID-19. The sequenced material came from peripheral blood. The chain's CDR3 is CASSQDRGMSNQPQHF. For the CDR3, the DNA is TGCGCCAGCAGCCAAGACAGGGGGATGAGCAATCAGCCCCAGCATTTT.